This TCR beta chain stems from a study of shared clonotypes between healthy human individuals. Only in-frame clones appear in the TCRdb table, and some are missing; sequencing was by immunoSEQ multiplex PCR. The profile covers a few million clones, with 85% to 95% appearing a single time and 0.39% taken by the ten largest. This clone was recorded once. Trimming took 6 bases from V and 7 from J; bases not matched to a gene: 6. Germline CDR1 SEHNR, CDR2 FQNEAQ (reference sequence). The CDR3 is 14 amino acids. Sample: naive CD4+ T cells from PBMCs. Described subset: CD45RA+ positively selected. The V gene is TRBV7-9, the J gene TRBJ1-2; 12 nucleotides agree with TRBD1. The sequence came from a man between 18 and 29 years old in good health. Some clones in this sample may be carry-over from other donors' samples. CDR3 residues: CASSPGQGAGGYTF. The CDR3 nucleotides are TGTGCCAGCAGTCCGGGACAGGGGGCCGGTGGCTACACCTTC. Full variable domain (rest looked up from reference TRBV7-9 and TRBJ1-2): DTGVSQNPRHKITKRGQNVTFRCDPISEHNRLYWYRQTLGQGPEFLTYFQNEAQLEKSRLLSDRFSAERPKGSFSTLEIQRTEQGDSAMYLCASSPGQGAGGYTFGSGTRLTVV.